The clone carrying this TCR beta chain was counted between two and nine times. Its target is unknown. The data were obtained in a study of T cell repertoires in cytomegalovirus infection. Overall study: In public TCR beta signatures, there were indications of both CMV infection and matching HLA type. Study outcomes and limitations: Carriage of CMV together with the relevant HLA was identifiable through cumulative public TCR beta family frequency. In two of eight donors, the top clonotype was HLA-C-restricted CMV-specific.

Looked up from germline, CDR1 is KGHSH and CDR2 is LQKENI. V lost 2 bases and J 2 bases, leaving 13 bases between the germline ends. This CDR3 has 16 residues. TCRdb passed the reads through MiXCR, listing each CDR3 protein once. The sample has 350,000 to 400,000 distinct CDR3 sequences, around a third seen once. The TCR was taken from a human donor in good health (CMV status not recorded). Some clones in this sample may be carry-over from other donors' samples. The rearrangement links TRBV18 to TRBJ1-5; D might be TRBD1 (5 bases). Sample: cultured PBMCs, taken from culture after CMV antigen stimulation. CDR3 in amino acids: CASSPKAGPGNQPQHF. DNA of the CDR3: TGTGCCAGCTCACCAAAGGCAGGGCCAGGCAATCAGCCCCAGCATTTT.